The sequence of this T cell receptor (beta chain) was determined in a study of T cell clonotyping in hematopoietic cell transplantation. TCRdb keeps only in-frame clones here, not all; method: immunoSEQ multiplex PCR. The sample has under 9,500 clones; approximately 97% are singletons. Blood collection times were about day -28 and days 30, 100, 180 posttransplant. In germline, CDR1 is ENHRY, CDR2 SYGVKD. V was cut by 3 bases and J by 3 bases, with 12 bases left in between. CDR3 length: 15 residues. The source material was peripheral blood mononuclear cells, sampled 100 days after allogeneic stem cell transplant. The chain combines TRBV10-3 with TRBJ2-4; D uncertain. The origin of this receptor is a male patient in his sixties or seventies who had an allogeneic stem cell transplant from a related donor, so the T cells may come from the graft donor. Some clones in this sample may be carry-over from other donors' samples. The DNA of the CDR3 is TGTGCCATCAGTGATCCACCGGCTAACAAAAACATTCAGTACTTC. This translates into CAISDPPANKNIQYF.